A selection of T cell receptor beta chains follows, all from one sample in a study of T cell responses to AZD1222 COVID-19 vaccine. Profiled with immunoSEQ multiplex PCR; TCRdb holds only in-frame clones, not every one. The sample lists 140,000 to 150,000 clones, around 90% occurring once. The sample in question was peripheral blood, obtained on day 0 of AZD1222 vaccination. These receptor sequences come from an adult in good health. The CDR3 runs from the conserved cysteine through the conserved F or W. D genes are given only for firm matches. Clone size, where shown, is once, few, many, or a class for clones that have expanded.

V gene,D gene,clone size,J gene,CDR3 protein,CDR3 DNA
TRBV9,.,.,TRBJ1-1,CASSPGAGAVLAFF,TGTGCCAGCAGCCCAGGGGCAGGCGCGGTTTTGGCTTTCTTT
TRBV2,.,.,TRBJ2-4,CASRNRPGVAKNIQYF,TGTGCCAGCAGAAACAGACCAGGGGTGGCCAAAAACATTCAGTACTTC
TRBV5-6,.,.,TRBJ1-5,CASSSTTGINYQPQHF,TGTGCCAGCAGCTCCACAACAGGGATCAATTATCAGCCCCAGCATTTT
TRBV20-1,.,.,TRBJ2-7,CSARAQGEQYF,TGCAGTGCTAGGGCCCAGGGGGAGCAGTACTTC
TRBV5-1,TRBD1,.,TRBJ1-2,CASSFQGAQNYGYTF,TGCGCCAGCAGCTTTCAGGGGGCACAAAACTATGGCTACACCTTC
TRBV10-3,.,.,TRBJ1-2,CATTTGRGYTF,TGTGCCACAACGACAGGCCGGGGCTACACCTTC
TRBV24-1,TRBD2,.,TRBJ2-1,CATSGTSDFSYNEQFF,TGTGCCACCTCCGGGACTAGCGACTTCTCCTACAATGAGCAGTTCTTC
TRBV2,TRBD1,once,TRBJ1-5,CASRWFDREGQPQHF,TGTGCCAGCAGGTGGTTCGACAGGGAGGGACAGCCCCAGCATTTT
TRBV3-1/TRBV3-2,.,.,TRBJ2-7,CASSQDRGSSYEQYF,TGTGCCAGCAGCCAAGACCGGGGTAGCTCCTACGAGCAGTACTTC
TRBV5-1,.,.,TRBJ1-1,CASSLDVGTEAFF,TGCGCCAGCAGCTTGGATGTTGGCACTGAAGCTTTCTTT
TRBV7-7,TRBD2,.,TRBJ2-3,CASSFGLGSHDTQYF,TGTGCCAGCAGCTTTGGACTAGGATCGCATGATACGCAGTATTTT
TRBV6-1,.,.,TRBJ1-1,CASSEGGRNTEAFF,TGTGCCAGCAGTGAAGGCGGCAGGAACACTGAAGCTTTCTTT
TRBV4-1,TRBD2,.,TRBJ2-1,CASSLRLAGGHEQFF,TGCGCCAGCAGCCTCCGACTAGCGGGAGGCCATGAGCAGTTCTTC
TRBV3-1/TRBV3-2,TRBD2,.,TRBJ2-1,CASSQLAGGWTSYNEQFF,TGTGCCAGCAGCCAACTAGCGGGAGGGTGGACCTCCTACAATGAGCAGTTCTTC
TRBV14,TRBD1,once,TRBJ1-2,CASSHASPRQGAVTF,TGTGCCAGCAGCCACGCTTCACCCAGACAGGGGGCAGTCACCTTC
TRBV6-2/TRBV6-3,.,.,TRBJ1-1,CASSYSGGSAFF,TGTGCCAGCAGTTACTCGGGGGGTTCAGCTTTCTTT
TRBV7-6,TRBD1,.,TRBJ2-5,CASSLGTGTRQETQYF,TGTGCCAGCAGCTTGGGGACAGGGACCAGGCAAGAGACCCAGTACTTC
TRBV7-8,.,once,TRBJ2-5,CASSPGVETQYF,TGTGCCAGCAGCCCAGGGGTGGAGACCCAGTACTTC
TRBV12-3/TRBV12-4,.,.,TRBJ2-3,CASSRQVVTQYF,TGTGCCAGCAGTCGACAGGTAGTTACGCAGTATTTT
TRBV12-3/TRBV12-4,TRBD2,.,TRBJ2-1,CASAPLAVNEQFF,TGTGCCAGCGCCCCACTAGCGGTGAATGAGCAGTTCTTC
TRBV15,.,.,TRBJ2-5,CATSRVYPQETQYF,TGTGCCACCAGCAGAGTGTATCCCCAAGAGACCCAGTACTTC
TRBV9,.,.,TRBJ2-1,CASSVGAQDVGNEQFF,TGTGCCAGCAGCGTGGGGGCGCAGGACGTCGGCAATGAGCAGTTCTTC
TRBV25-1,.,.,TRBJ2-2,CASSDRGTWDTGELFF,TGTGCCAGCAGTGATCGGGGAACGTGGGACACCGGGGAGCTGTTTTTT
TRBV5-6,.,.,TRBJ2-5,CASSQGETQYF,TGTGCCAGCAGCCAGGGAGAGACCCAGTACTTC
TRBV5-1,.,.,TRBJ2-3,CASSLVQMADTQYF,TGCGCCAGCAGCTTGGTTCAGATGGCAGATACGCAGTATTTT
TRBV2,.,.,TRBJ2-7,CASIPRDSTSYEQYF,TGTGCCAGCATTCCAAGGGACTCTACCTCCTACGAGCAGTACTTC
TRBV12-3/TRBV12-4,.,.,TRBJ1-4,CASGGGANEKLFF,TGTGCCAGCGGGGGGGGCGCTAATGAAAAACTGTTTTTT
TRBV5-4,TRBD2,.,TRBJ2-7,CASSEVAGGNEQYF,TGTGCCAGCAGCGAGGTAGCGGGAGGAAACGAGCAGTACTTC
TRBV9,.,few,TRBJ1-2,CASSVRGSYTF,TGTGCCAGCAGCGTCCGAGGGAGCTACACCTTC
TRBV5-1,TRBD2,.,TRBJ2-3,CASSLGLAGDTQYF,TGCGCCAGCAGCTTGGGACTAGCAGGAGATACGCAGTATTTT
TRBV7-2,.,.,TRBJ1-2,CASSLSPGLLRGSYGYTF,TGTGCCAGCAGCTTATCTCCGGGACTTCTTAGGGGTTCCTATGGCTACACCTTC
TRBV7-2,.,.,TRBJ1-3,CASSALGGNTIYF,TGTGCCAGCTCTGCCTTAGGGGGAAACACCATATATTTT
TRBV6-4,.,once,TRBJ2-1,CASSAQGSRNEQFF,TGTGCCAGCAGCGCCCAAGGGAGTAGGAATGAGCAGTTCTTC
TRBV27,TRBD2,.,TRBJ2-5,CASSKAGGRETQYF,TGTGCCAGCAGTAAAGCGGGGGGCCGGGAGACCCAGTACTTC
TRBV27,.,once,TRBJ1-2,CASSAGRYGYTF,TGTGCCAGCAGTGCCGGGAGGTATGGCTACACCTTC
TRBV11-2,.,once,TRBJ1-4,CASSLRWGAATNEKLFF,TGTGCCAGCAGCTTGAGGTGGGGGGCGGCAACTAATGAAAAACTGTTTTTT
TRBV30,TRBD1,.,TRBJ1-2,CAWSVRGRGSNGYTF,TGTGCCTGGAGTGTACGGGGCAGGGGGTCCAATGGCTACACCTTC
TRBV7-8,.,.,TRBJ1-1,CASSFIITEAFF,TGTGCCAGCAGTTTCATTATCACTGAAGCTTTCTTT
TRBV18,.,.,TRBJ2-3,CASSIVSDTQYF,TGTGCCAGCTCAATCGTTTCAGATACGCAGTATTTT
TRBV2,.,.,TRBJ1-5,CASSDRAISNQPQHF,TGTGCCAGCAGTGACCGGGCGATTAGCAATCAGCCCCAGCATTTT
TRBV29-1,TRBD1,.,TRBJ1-1,CSVEEGASTEAFF,TGCAGCGTTGAGGAGGGGGCGAGTACTGAAGCTTTCTTT
TRBV4-3,.,.,TRBJ1-3,CASSQGHGTGNTIYF,TGCGCCAGCAGCCAAGGTCACGGAACTGGAAACACCATATATTTT
TRBV6-1,.,.,TRBJ2-3,CASSVLDGGGTDTQYF,TGTGCCAGCAGTGTTCTAGACGGAGGCGGCACAGATACGCAGTATTTT
TRBV7-2,.,.,TRBJ2-4,CASSPSKLAKNIQYF,TGTGCCAGCAGCCCCTCAAAGTTAGCCAAAAACATTCAGTACTTC
TRBV5-6,.,.,TRBJ2-7,CASSAPGFYSYEQYF,TGTGCCAGCAGCGCACCGGGGTTTTACTCCTACGAGCAGTACTTC
TRBV29-1,.,.,TRBJ2-3,CSVEEVNRDF,TGCAGCGTTGAAGAAGTGAATCGGGATTTT
TRBV2,TRBD2,.,TRBJ2-1,CASTLLAGAHNEQFF,TGTGCCAGCACCTTACTAGCGGGAGCCCACAATGAGCAGTTCTTC